This T cell receptor (beta chain) was obtained from a study of cytomegalovirus exposure and HLA in healthy donors. General study results and limits: Owing to their indistinguishability, certain V segments, notably TRBV6-2 and TRBV6-3, were excluded.

Whereas donors were nominally healthy upon sampling, unrecorded immune exposures were probable. The CDR3 is made up of 15 amino acids. Germline V gene sequence: CDR1 KGHSH, CDR2 LQKENI. The V segment lost 1 base and the J segment 6 bases; nucleotides outside the gene matches: 7. The study ran its PCR with 60 Vbeta and 13 Jbeta primers. Sequencing was performed with immunoSEQ multiplex PCR; in TCRdb, only in-frame clones are kept and a portion is missing. The profile covers fewer than 200,000 clones, with about 75% appearing a single time and 4% to 5.5% taken by the ten largest. With regard to this clone: What it recognizes is unknown.

The sequenced material came from PBMCs. V usage is TRBV18 and J usage is TRBJ1-1; 8 nucleotides match TRBD1. The TCR comes from a male donor in good health and CMV-seronegative. For the CDR3, the DNA is TGTGCCAGCTCACCACTCGGCAGGGGGCAAGCTGAAGCTTTCTTT. This encodes CASSPLGRGQAEAFF.